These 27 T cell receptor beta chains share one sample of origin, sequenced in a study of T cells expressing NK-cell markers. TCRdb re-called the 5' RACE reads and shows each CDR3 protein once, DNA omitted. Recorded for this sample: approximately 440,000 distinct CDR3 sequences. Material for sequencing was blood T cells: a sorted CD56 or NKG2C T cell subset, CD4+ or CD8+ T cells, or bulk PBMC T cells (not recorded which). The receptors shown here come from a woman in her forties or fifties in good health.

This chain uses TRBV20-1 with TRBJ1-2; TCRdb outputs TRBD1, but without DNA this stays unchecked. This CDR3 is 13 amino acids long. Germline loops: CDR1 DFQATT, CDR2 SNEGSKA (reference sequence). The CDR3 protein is CSARDRVTYGYTF.

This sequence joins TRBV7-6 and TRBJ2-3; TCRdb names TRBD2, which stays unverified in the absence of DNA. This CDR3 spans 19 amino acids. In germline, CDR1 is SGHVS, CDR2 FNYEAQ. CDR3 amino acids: CASSQYQGLAGHSTDTQYF.

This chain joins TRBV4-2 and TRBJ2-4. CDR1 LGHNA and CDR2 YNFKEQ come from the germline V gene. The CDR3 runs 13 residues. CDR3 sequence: CASSQVDKNIQYF.

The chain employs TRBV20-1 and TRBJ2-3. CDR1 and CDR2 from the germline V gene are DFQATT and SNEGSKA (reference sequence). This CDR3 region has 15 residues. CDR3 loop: CSARDSNSETDTQYF.

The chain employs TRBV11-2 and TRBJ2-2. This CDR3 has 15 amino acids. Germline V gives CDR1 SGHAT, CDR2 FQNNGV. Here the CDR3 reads CASSLGVLNTGELFF. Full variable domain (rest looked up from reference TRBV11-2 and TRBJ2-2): EAGVAQSPRYKIIEKRQSVAFWCNPISGHATLYWYQQILGQGPKLLIQFQNNGVVDDSQLPKDRFSAERLKGVDSTLKIQPAKLEDSAVYLCASSLGVLNTGELFFGEGSRLTVL.

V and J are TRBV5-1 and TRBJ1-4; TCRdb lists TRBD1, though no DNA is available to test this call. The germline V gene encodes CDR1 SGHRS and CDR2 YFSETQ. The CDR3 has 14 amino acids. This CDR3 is CASSPTGMIGKLFF.

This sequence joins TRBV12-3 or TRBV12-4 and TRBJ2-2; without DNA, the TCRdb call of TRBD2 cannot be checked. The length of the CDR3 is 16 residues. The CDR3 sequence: CASIADQRSNTGELFF.

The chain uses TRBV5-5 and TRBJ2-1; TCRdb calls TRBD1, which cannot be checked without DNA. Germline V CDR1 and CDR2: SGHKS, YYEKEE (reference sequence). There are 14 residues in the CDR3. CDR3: CASSLYDDRDKQFF.

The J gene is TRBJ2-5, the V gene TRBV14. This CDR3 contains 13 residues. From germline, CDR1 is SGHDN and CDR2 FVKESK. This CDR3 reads CASSPNMAETQYF.

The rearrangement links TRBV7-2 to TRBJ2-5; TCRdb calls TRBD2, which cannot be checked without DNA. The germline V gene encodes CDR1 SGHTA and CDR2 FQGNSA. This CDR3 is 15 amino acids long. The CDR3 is CASSLVGLREETQYF.

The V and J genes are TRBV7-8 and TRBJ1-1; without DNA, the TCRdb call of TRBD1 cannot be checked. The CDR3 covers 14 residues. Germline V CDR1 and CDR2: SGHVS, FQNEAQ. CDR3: CASRDRGRYTEAFF. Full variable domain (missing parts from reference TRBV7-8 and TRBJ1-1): GAGVSQSPRYKVAKRGQDVALRCDPISGHVSLFWYQQALGQGPEFLTYFQNEAQLDKSGLPSDRFFAERPEGSVSTLKIQRTQQEDSAVYLCASRDRGRYTEAFFGQGTRLTVV.

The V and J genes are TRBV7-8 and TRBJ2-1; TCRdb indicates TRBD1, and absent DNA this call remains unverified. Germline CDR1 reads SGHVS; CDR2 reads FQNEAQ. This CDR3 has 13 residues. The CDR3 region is CASSQTGHNEQFF. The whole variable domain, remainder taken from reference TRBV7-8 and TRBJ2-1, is GAGVSQSPRYKVAKRGQDVALRCDPISGHVSLFWYQQALGQGPEFLTYFQNEAQLDKSGLPSDRFFAERPEGSVSTLKIQRTQQEDSAVYLCASSQTGHNEQFFGPGTRLTVL.

The CDR3 is CSAPRVSGPTGELFF. The chain is built from TRBV20-1 and TRBJ2-2; TCRdb gives TRBD2 as the D gene, but with no DNA this cannot be confirmed. The CDR3 consists of 15 residues. CDR1 is DFQATT and CDR2 is SNEGSKA in the germline V gene (reference sequence).

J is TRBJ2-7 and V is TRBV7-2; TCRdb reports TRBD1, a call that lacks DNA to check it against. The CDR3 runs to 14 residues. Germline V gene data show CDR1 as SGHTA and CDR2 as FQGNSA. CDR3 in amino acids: CASSLVGGEVEQYF.

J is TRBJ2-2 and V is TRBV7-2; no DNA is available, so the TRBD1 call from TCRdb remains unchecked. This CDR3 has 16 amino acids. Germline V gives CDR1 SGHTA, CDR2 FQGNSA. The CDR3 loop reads CASSLAGRGWSGELFF.

CDR3 sequence: CASTFGTGASTGELFF. The J gene is TRBJ2-2, the V gene TRBV11-1; TCRdb reports TRBD1, a call that lacks DNA to check it against. CDR3 length: 16 amino acids. CDR1 is SGHAT, CDR2 FQDESV, per germline (reference sequence).

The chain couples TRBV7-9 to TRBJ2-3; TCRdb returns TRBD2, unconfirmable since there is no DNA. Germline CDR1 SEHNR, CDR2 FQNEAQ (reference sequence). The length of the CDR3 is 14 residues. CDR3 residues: CASSLDTAADTQYF.

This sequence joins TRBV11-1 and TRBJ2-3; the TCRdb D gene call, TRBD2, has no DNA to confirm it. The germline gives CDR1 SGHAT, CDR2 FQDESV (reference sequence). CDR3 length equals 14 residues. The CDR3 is CASSPIAGLDTQYF. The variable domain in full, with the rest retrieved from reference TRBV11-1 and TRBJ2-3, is EAEVAQSPRYKITEKSQAVAFWCDPISGHATLYWYRQILGQGPELLVQFQDESVVDDSQLPKDRFSAERLKGVDSTLKIQPAELGDSAMYLCASSPIAGLDTQYFGPGTRLTVL.

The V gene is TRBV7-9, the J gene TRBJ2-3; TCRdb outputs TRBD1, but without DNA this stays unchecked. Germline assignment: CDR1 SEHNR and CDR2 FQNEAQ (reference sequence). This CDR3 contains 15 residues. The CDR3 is CASSGYSGTVDTQYF.

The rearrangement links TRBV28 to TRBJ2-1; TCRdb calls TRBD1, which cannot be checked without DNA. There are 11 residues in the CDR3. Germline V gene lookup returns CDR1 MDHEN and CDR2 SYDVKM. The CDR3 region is CASTGATVEFF. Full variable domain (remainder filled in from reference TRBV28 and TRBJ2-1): DVKVTQSSRYLVKRTGEKVFLECVQDMDHENMFWYRQDPGLGLRLIYFSYDVKMKEKGDIPEGYSVSREKKERFSLILESASTNQTSMYLCASTGATVEFFGPGTRLTVL.

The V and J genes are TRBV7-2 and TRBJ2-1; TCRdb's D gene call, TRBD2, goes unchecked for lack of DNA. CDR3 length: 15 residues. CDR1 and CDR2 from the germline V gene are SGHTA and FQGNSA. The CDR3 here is CASSPDSGSLREQFF.

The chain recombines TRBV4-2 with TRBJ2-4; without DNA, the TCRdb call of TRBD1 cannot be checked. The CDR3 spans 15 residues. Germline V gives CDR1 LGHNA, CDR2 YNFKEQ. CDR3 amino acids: CASSQQGGDFGIQYF.

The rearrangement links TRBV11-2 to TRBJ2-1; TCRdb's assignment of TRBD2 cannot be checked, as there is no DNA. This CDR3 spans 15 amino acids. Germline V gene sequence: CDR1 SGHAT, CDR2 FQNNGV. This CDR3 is CASSFRLVGYNEQFF.

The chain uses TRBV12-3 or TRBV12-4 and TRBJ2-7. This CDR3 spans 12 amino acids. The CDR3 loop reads CASTDGDYEQYF.

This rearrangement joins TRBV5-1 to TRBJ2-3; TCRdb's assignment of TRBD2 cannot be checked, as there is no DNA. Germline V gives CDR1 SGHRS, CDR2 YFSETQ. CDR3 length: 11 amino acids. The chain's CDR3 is CASSFGGREYF.

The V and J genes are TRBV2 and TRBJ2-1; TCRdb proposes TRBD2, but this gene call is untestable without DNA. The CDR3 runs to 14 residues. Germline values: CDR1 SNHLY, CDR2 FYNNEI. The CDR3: CASSEVLSGTPQFF.

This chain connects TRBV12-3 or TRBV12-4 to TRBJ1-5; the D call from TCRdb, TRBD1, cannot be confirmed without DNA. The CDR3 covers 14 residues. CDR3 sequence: CASTLGQPGSAQHF.